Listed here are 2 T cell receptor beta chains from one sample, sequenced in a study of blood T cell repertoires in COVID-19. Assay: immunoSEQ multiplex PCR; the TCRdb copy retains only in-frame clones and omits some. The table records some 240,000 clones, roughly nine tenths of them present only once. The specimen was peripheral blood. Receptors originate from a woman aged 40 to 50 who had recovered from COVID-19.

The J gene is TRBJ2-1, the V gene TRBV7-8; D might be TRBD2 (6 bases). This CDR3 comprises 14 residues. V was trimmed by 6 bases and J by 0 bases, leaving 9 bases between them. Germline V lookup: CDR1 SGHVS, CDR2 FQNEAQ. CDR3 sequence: CASRGGASYNEQFF. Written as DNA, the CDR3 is TGTGCCAGCAGGGGCGGGGCCTCCTACAATGAGCAGTTCTTC.

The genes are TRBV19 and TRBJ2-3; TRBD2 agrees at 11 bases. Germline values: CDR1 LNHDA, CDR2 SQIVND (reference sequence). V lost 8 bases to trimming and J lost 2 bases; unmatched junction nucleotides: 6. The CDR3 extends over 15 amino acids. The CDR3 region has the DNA TGTGCCAGTTCAACGACTAGCGGGATCACAGATACGCAGTATTTT. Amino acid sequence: CASSTTSGITDTQYF.